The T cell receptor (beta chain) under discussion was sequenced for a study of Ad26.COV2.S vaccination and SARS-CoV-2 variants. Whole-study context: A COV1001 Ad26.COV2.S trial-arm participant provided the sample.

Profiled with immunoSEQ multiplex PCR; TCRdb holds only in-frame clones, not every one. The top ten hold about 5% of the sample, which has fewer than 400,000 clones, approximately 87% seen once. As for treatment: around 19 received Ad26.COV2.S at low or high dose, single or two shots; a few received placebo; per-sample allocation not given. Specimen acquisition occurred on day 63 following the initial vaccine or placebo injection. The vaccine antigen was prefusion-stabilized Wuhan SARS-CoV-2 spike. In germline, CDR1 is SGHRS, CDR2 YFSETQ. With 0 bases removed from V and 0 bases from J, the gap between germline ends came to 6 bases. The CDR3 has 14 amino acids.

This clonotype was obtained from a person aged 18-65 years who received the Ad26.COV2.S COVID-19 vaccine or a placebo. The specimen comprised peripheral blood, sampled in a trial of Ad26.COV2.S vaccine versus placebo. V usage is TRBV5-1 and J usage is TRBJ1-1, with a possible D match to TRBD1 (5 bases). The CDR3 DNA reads TGCGCCAGCAGCTTGGGGGGCGTGAACACTGAAGCTTTCTTT. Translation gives CASSLGGVNTEAFF. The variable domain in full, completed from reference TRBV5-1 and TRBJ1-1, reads KAGVTQTPRYLIKTRGQQVTLSCSPISGHRSVSWYQQTPGQGLQFLFEYFSETQRNKGNFPGRFSGRQFSNSRSEMNVSTLELGDSALYLCASSLGGVNTEAFFGQGTRLTVV.